A selection of T cell receptor beta chains follows, all from one sample in a study of CD8 T cells in ankylosing spondylitis. Each CDR3 protein is one row after TCRdb ran MiXCR on the 5' RACE reads. The profile covers 180,000 or so distinct CDR3 sequences, with 11% appearing a single time and under 35% taken by the ten largest. Source material: blood, either unsorted or a sorted T cell fraction (not recorded which). The receptors were sampled from a male donor with ankylosing spondylitis or in good health (not recorded which). CDR3s leave out the opening cysteine and the closing phenylalanine or tryptophan. A D gene is named only where the DNA matches it firmly.

. | TRBV4-1 | ASSQDYYGAVIYNEQF
TRBD1 | TRBV6-4 | ASSPAFGQGAMNTEAF
. | TRBV6-2/TRBV6-3 | ASSGQASGNQPQH
TRBD1 | TRBV15 | ASRRGLTDTQY
. | TRBV3-1 | ASSPGQHNQPQH
. | TRBV3-1 | ASSPLDSNNEQF
TRBD1 | TRBV5-5 | ASSYYRGAAYNEQF
. | TRBV7-8 | ANSWGVSEAF
. | TRBV5-1 | ASSLEGEETQY
TRBD2 | TRBV6-2/TRBV6-3 | ASTWGGEQY
. | TRBV5-6 | ASSFSPVKNEKLF
. | TRBV5-4 | ASSLGPKDNEQF
TRBD1 | TRBV7-9 | ASSSDRVSQPQH
. | TRBV20-1 | SARRLLVSGDTQY
TRBD1 | TRBV5-1 | ASSLDPGQQETQY
. | TRBV6-5 | ASSYPQGKDNEKLF
. | TRBV5-1 | ASSSLGDIQY
. | TRBV7-2 | ASSLNPGPIYGYT
TRBD1 | TRBV6-1 | ASRPGQGANEQF
. | TRBV5-6 | ASSPRDGASNEQQF
. | TRBV5-1 | ASSGGLGNTEAF
TRBD2 | TRBV20-1 | SASDSGVFYEQY
TRBD1 | TRBV20-1 | SARGAGGVGTDTQY
TRBD2 | TRBV5-5 | ASSLDLAGVDNEQF
. | TRBV28 | ASRISGGSTEAF
. | TRBV5-1 | ASSLVLGASTDTQY
. | TRBV29-1 | SAVDGYEQY
TRBD1 | TRBV5-1 | ASSLEGQGGTEAF
TRBD2 | TRBV18 | ASSPPSGRAHEQY
TRBD2 | TRBV7-2 | ASSLASGGPYYEQY
. | TRBV7-2 | ASSGGLARSTGELF
. | TRBV7-2 | ASRRMGNTDTQY
. | TRBV6-5 | ASRDPGNTIY
. | TRBV6-1 | ASRQDRTDTQY
. | TRBV5-1 | ASSLRSNTEAF
TRBD1 | TRBV20-1 | SVTTGGAYGYT
. | TRBV6-1 | ASTPGRPHLYNEQF
TRBD2 | TRBV15 | ATSRGTSGGHQY
TRBD2 | TRBV11-2 | ASRLAGVTYEQY
TRBD2 | TRBV5-1 | ASSFVFDLAGVNEQF
. | TRBV15 | ATSRDQTGELF
. | TRBV29-1 | SVEGQGAYAQY
. | TRBV5-1 | ASSLSVSLTGELF
. | TRBV4-3 | ASSRNAGAESGYT
TRBD2 | TRBV14 | ASSEGLAGGYEQY
. | TRBV6-1 | ASRRGEGGNQPQH
. | TRBV3-1 | ASSQTTPDTQY
TRBD2 | TRBV4-3 | ASSQVGPTSGFYSSYEQY
. | TRBV21-1 | ARKGTVSSGNTIY
. | TRBV4-3 | ASSQRRYTGELF
TRBD1 | TRBV6-1 | ATWAGGSQPQH
. | TRBV4-3 | ASSQDLAGNTGELF